Listed below are T cell receptor beta chains from one sample, sequenced in a study of blood T cell repertoires in COVID-19. Assay used: immunoSEQ multiplex PCR; TCRdb lists only in-frame clones, some missing. The data show 150,000 to 170,000 clones, 91% seen once. The source material was peripheral blood. All receptors derive from a man aged 50 to 60 with acute or convalescent COVID-19. The conserved cysteine and the conserved F or W are not part of the CDR3 here. Each record gives: V gene, J gene, CDR3 length, CDR3 protein.

TRBV28	TRBJ1-2	10	ASSLSVYGYT
TRBV28	TRBJ1-5	13	ASSPFRGSNQPQH
TRBV7-9	TRBJ1-2	13	ASSLGSQAYYGYT
TRBV5-6	TRBJ1-1	13	ASSQDRESGTEAF
TRBV10-2	TRBJ2-1	14	ASTPRGSGSVDEQF
TRBV19	TRBJ1-5	10	ASSRQRQPQH
TRBV7-2	TRBJ1-6	10	ASSERTGKIH
TRBV5-4	TRBJ2-6	13	ASSLGASGANVLT
TRBV6-6	TRBJ1-1	11	ASSRDRNTEAF
TRBV28	TRBJ1-2	13	ASWDRGPTNYGYT